A selection of T cell receptor beta chains follows, all from one sample in a study of blood T cell repertoires in COVID-19. Sequencing was performed with immunoSEQ multiplex PCR; in TCRdb, only in-frame clones are kept and a portion is missing. The sample contains about 220,000 clones, 84% of which appear only once. Sequencing used PBMCs or T cells enriched from blood (not recorded which). These receptors originate from a woman aged 40-49 years who had recovered from COVID-19. Each CDR3 is given with its conserved first and last residue. Each record gives: J gene, D gene, clone size, V gene, CDR3 DNA, CDR3 protein. The D gene is left open where the match is weak. Clone size is stated in some rows and not others, as once, few, many or a class when expanded.

J: TRBJ2-3
D: TRBD2
size: NA
V: TRBV29-1
DNA: TGCAGCGTGCAAAGACTAGCGGGGAGCACAGATACGCAGTATTTT
CDR3: CSVQRLAGSTDTQYF

J: TRBJ2-1
D: TRBD2
size: NA
V: TRBV30
DNA: TGTGCCTGGAGTTGGTCTAGCGGGGCCTACCGCAATGAGCAGTTCTTC
CDR3: CAWSWSSGAYRNEQFF

J: TRBJ2-3
D: NA
size: NA
V: TRBV24-1
DNA: TGTGCCACCAGTGGTGCAGCCAGGTCTAGCACAGATACGCAGTATTTT
CDR3: CATSGAARSSTDTQYF

J: TRBJ1-2
D: NA
size: NA
V: TRBV10-2
DNA: TGCGCCAGCAGTGAGACCAAAATGCCAGGCAACTATGGCTACACCTTC
CDR3: CASSETKMPGNYGYTF

J: TRBJ2-1
D: TRBD2
size: few
V: TRBV4-3
DNA: TGCGCCAGCAGCCAAGATCGCTGGGCGGGAGGTTACAATGAGCAGTTCTTC
CDR3: CASSQDRWAGGYNEQFF

J: TRBJ2-1
D: NA
size: few
V: TRBV6-4
DNA: TGTGCCAGCAGTGACTCTGGAGCGGACTACAATGAGCAGTTCTTC
CDR3: CASSDSGADYNEQFF

J: TRBJ2-1
D: TRBD2
size: NA
V: TRBV3-1/TRBV3-2
DNA: TGTGCCAGCAGCCCTGGACTAGCGGGAGGGCCGGCCTACAATGAGCAGTTCTTC
CDR3: CASSPGLAGGPAYNEQFF

J: TRBJ2-5
D: TRBD2
size: NA
V: TRBV9
DNA: TGTGCCAGCAGCGCGGGACTAGCGGAAGAGACCCAGTACTTC
CDR3: CASSAGLAEETQYF

J: TRBJ1-2
D: NA
size: NA
V: TRBV7-9
DNA: TGTGCCAGCAGCTTAGCTAGTGGCTATGGCTACACCTTC
CDR3: CASSLASGYGYTF

J: TRBJ2-1
D: NA
size: NA
V: TRBV30
DNA: TGTGCCTGGAGCAGGACTCCAACGGCCTACAATGAGCAGTTCTTC
CDR3: CAWSRTPTAYNEQFF